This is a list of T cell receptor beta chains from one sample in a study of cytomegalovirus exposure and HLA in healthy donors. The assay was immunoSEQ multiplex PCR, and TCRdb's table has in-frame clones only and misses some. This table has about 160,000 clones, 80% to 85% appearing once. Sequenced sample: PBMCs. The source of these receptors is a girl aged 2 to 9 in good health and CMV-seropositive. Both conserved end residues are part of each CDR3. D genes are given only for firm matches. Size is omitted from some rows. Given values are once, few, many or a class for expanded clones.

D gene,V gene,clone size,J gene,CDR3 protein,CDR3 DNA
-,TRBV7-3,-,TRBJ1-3,CASSQGLGNTIYF,TGTGCCAGCAGTCAGGGATTAGGAAACACCATATATTTT
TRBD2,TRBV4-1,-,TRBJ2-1,CASSQDSGGRGDEQFF,TGCGCCAGCAGCCAAGATAGCGGCGGGAGAGGCGATGAGCAGTTCTTC
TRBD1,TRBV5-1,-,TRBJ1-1,CASSSQGIEAFF,TGCGCCAGCAGTTCACAGGGGATAGAAGCTTTCTTT
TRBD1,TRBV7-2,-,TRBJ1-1,CASRTGARKTEAFF,TGTGCCAGCAGGACAGGGGCCCGCAAGACTGAAGCTTTCTTT
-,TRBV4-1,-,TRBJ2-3,CASSQVGTDTQYF,TGCGCCAGCAGCCAAGTAGGCACAGATACGCAGTATTTT
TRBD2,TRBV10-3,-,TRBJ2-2,CAGGDPNTGELFF,TGTGCGGGAGGGGACCCGAACACCGGGGAGCTGTTTTTT
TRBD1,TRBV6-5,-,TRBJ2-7,CASSWGTGGSYEQYF,TGTGCCAGCAGTTGGGGGACAGGGGGCAGCTACGAGCAGTACTTC
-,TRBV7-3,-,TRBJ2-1,CASSLIPGEQFF,TGTGCCAGCAGCTTAATCCCAGGTGAGCAGTTCTTC
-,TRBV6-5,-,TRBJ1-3,CASSFRGSSGNTIYF,TGTGCCAGCAGTTTCAGGGGATCCTCTGGAAACACCATATATTTT
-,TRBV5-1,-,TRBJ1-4,CASSLGTREKLFF,TGCGCCAGCAGCTTGGGAACGCGGGAAAAACTGTTTTTT
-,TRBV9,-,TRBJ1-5,CASSVDYREVVVSSNQPQHF,TGTGCCAGCAGCGTAGACTACAGGGAAGTGGTCGTATCGAGCAATCAGCCCCAGCATTTT
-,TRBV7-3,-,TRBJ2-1,CASSWASSSYNEQFF,TGTGCCAGCAGCTGGGCATCGTCCTCCTACAATGAGCAGTTCTTC
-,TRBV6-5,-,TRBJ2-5,CASRRDRLRETQYF,TGTGCCAGCAGGAGAGACAGGCTGAGGGAGACCCAGTACTTC
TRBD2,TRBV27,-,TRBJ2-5,CASSSPASGRALETQYF,TGTGCCAGCAGTTCACCGGCTAGCGGGAGGGCCTTAGAGACCCAGTACTTC
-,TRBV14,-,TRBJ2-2,CASSQENFLGELFF,TGTGCCAGCAGCCAAGAAAACTTTCTCGGGGAGCTGTTTTTT
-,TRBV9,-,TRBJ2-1,CASSSGGFVGNEQFF,TGTGCCAGCAGTAGCGGAGGATTTGTTGGCAATGAGCAGTTCTTC
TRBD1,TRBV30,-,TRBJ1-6,CAWSVGQGRSPLHF,TGTGCCTGGAGTGTGGGACAGGGCAGGTCACCCCTCCACTTT
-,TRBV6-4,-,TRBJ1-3,CASSVFEGGRGNTIYF,TGTGCCAGCAGTGTGTTTGAAGGGGGAAGGGGAAACACCATATATTTT
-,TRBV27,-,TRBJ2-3,CASSLFRADTQYF,TGTGCCAGCAGTTTATTCCGGGCAGATACGCAGTATTTT
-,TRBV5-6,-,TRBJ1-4,CASSWSGQYNEKLFF,TGTGCCAGCAGCTGGAGTGGACAGTATAATGAAAAACTGTTTTTT
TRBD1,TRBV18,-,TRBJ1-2,CASSHFSVGTGSYWVYGYTF,TGTGCCAGCTCACACTTTTCGGTTGGGACAGGCTCTTATTGGGTTTATGGCTACACCTTC
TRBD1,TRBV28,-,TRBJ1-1,CASSLWEGQGRVMNTEAFF,TGTGCCAGCAGTTTATGGGAGGGACAGGGGAGGGTCATGAACACTGAAGCTTTCTTT
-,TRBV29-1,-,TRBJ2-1,CSVGGPYNEQFF,TGCAGCGTTGGCGGGCCATACAATGAGCAGTTCTTC
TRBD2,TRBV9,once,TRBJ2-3,CASSVGGGSTDTQYF,TGTGCCAGCAGCGTAGGCGGGGGGAGCACAGATACGCAGTATTTT
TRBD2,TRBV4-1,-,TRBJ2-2,CASSGTSGSFFTGELFF,TGCGCCAGCAGCGGTACTAGCGGGTCCTTCTTCACCGGGGAGCTGTTTTTT
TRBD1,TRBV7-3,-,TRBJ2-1,CASSLDRDRGTNEQFF,TGTGCCAGCAGCTTAGATAGGGACAGGGGGACCAATGAGCAGTTCTTC
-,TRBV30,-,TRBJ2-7,CAWGPPGGQYF,TGTGCCTGGGGACCCCCTGGAGGGCAGTACTTC
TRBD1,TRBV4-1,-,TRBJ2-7,CASSQHRDSTYEQYF,TGCGCCAGCAGCCAACACCGGGACAGCACCTACGAGCAGTACTTC
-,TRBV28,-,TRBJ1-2,CASTYLGRNYGYTF,TGTGCCAGCACTTACCTGGGGAGGAACTATGGCTACACCTTC
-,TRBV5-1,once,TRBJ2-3,CASSLVRLGTSPGDTQYF,TGCGCCAGCAGCTTGGTTAGGCTCGGGACATCACCCGGTGATACGCAGTATTTT
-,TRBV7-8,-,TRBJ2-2,CASSLGRKRASTAGELFF,TGTGCCAGCAGCTTAGGACGGAAGAGGGCCTCCACGGCCGGGGAGCTGTTTTTT
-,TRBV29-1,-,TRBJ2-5,CSVELFRGVQETQYF,TGCAGCGTTGAACTTTTCAGGGGGGTCCAAGAGACCCAGTACTTC
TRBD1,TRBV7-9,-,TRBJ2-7,CASGDSYEQYF,TGTGCCAGCGGGGACAGCTACGAGCAGTACTTC
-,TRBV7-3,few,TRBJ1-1,CASSPGQYTEAFF,TGTGCCAGCAGCCCCGGACAGTACACTGAAGCTTTCTTT
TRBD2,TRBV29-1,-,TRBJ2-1,CSVERGRANEQFF,TGCAGCGTTGAGCGCGGGAGGGCCAATGAGCAGTTCTTC
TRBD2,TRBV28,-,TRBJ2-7,CASSLNSGREREQYF,TGTGCCAGCAGTTTAAATAGCGGGAGAGAAAGAGAGCAGTACTTC
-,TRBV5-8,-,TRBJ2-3,CASSLGQALLTDTQYF,TGTGCCAGCAGCTTGGGGCAGGCCTTGTTAACAGATACGCAGTATTTT
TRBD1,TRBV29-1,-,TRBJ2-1,CSVAWDRGSYWQFF,TGCAGCGTGGCCTGGGACAGGGGGTCCTATTGGCAGTTCTTC
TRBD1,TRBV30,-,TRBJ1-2,CAWRVTGVGYGYTF,TGTGCCTGGAGGGTAACAGGGGTCGGCTATGGCTACACCTTC
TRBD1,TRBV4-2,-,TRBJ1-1,CASSQAEGARAFF,TGTGCCAGCAGCCAGGCCGAGGGGGCGAGGGCTTTCTTT
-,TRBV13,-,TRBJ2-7,CASSEAPYEQYF,TGTGCCAGCAGCGAGGCCCCCTACGAGCAGTACTTC